One and the same sample provided the 8 T cell receptor beta chains below, sequenced in a study of cytomegalovirus exposure and HLA in healthy donors. Only in-frame clones appear in the TCRdb table, and some are missing; sequencing was by immunoSEQ multiplex PCR. This sample has about 55,000 clones; 80% to 95% occur once, and the top ten carry roughly 3%. Material: PBMCs. The receptors were gathered from a young man in good health and CMV-seronegative.

The chain has TRBV5-4 and TRBJ2-2; tentative D call: TRBD1 (7 bases). With 3 bases removed from V and 3 bases from J, the gap between germline ends came to 12 bases. The CDR3 covers 15 residues. Germline values: CDR1 SGHNT, CDR2 YYREEE (reference sequence). DNA of the CDR3: TGTGCCAGCAGCTCGGGACAGCGGGACACCGGGGAGCTGTTTTTT. This codes for CASSSGQRDTGELFF.

The chain employs TRBV2 and TRBJ2-3; 8 bases map to TRBD2. Germline V gives CDR1 SNHLY, CDR2 FYNNEI. The V segment lost 8 bases and the J segment 3 bases; nucleotides outside the gene matches: 19. The CDR3 contains 18 residues. The CDR3 sequence is CASGVGREGVRVTDTQYF. In nucleotides, the CDR3 is TGTGCCAGCGGCGTCGGACGGGAGGGCGTCAGAGTAACAGATACGCAGTATTTT. Using reference TRBV2 and TRBJ2-3 for the parts outside the CDR3, the full variable domain is EPEVTQTPSHQVTQMGQEVILRCVPISNHLYFYWYRQILGQKVEFLVSFYNNEISEKSEIFDDQFSVERPDGSNFTLKIRSTKLEDSAMYFCASGVGREGVRVTDTQYFGPGTRLTVL.

The chain combines TRBV30 with TRBJ2-3, with 8 bases fitting TRBD1. CDR1 and CDR2 from the germline V gene are GTSNPN and SVGIG (reference sequence). This CDR3 is 14 amino acids long. V trimming: 4 bases; J trimming: 6 bases; junction bases outside the gene matches: 9. The CDR3: CAWNPGQGSDTQYF. The CDR3, as DNA: TGTGCCTGGAACCCAGGACAGGGTAGCGATACGCAGTATTTT.

This clone was picked up one time. The V and J genes are TRBV5-6 and TRBJ2-3; maybe TRBD2 (6 bases). The V end was cut by 0 bases, the J end by 0 bases, with 17 bases between. CDR3 length: 18 residues. Germline V gives CDR1 SGHDT, CDR2 YYEEEE. In nucleotides, the CDR3 is TGTGCCAGCAGCTTGGCAATAGCGGAACTAACTAGCACAGATACGCAGTATTTT. Its protein is CASSLAIAELTSTDTQYF.

The chain links TRBV6-5 to TRBJ1-1; 7 bases match TRBD1. Per the germline V gene, CDR1 is MNHEY and CDR2 is SVGAGI. The CDR3 length is 14 residues. J lost 2 bases, V lost 6 bases, and 6 bases had no gene match. CDR3 sequence (DNA): TGTGCCAGCAGACTTGACAGGGCCAACACTGAAGCTTTCTTT. Its protein is CASRLDRANTEAFF.

The chain joins TRBV18 to TRBJ2-3, with TRBD2 matching 9 bases. J was trimmed by 0 bases and V by 8 bases; bases with no gene match: 15. Per the germline V gene, CDR1 is KGHSH and CDR2 is LQKENI. This CDR3 is built from 18 residues. The CDR3 bases are TGTGCCAGCCGACGCGGGTTAGCGGGAGTGTCTAGCACAGATACGCAGTATTTT. Its translation is CASRRGLAGVSSTDTQYF. The full variable domain, with the rest looked up from reference TRBV18 and TRBJ2-3, is NAGVMQNPRHLVRRRGQEARLRCSPMKGHSHVYWYRQLPEEGLKFMVYLQKENIIDESGMPKERFSAEFPKEGPSILRIQQVVRGDSAAYFCASRRGLAGVSSTDTQYFGPGTRLTVL.

The chain couples TRBV5-1 to TRBJ2-7; 7 bases fit TRBD2. CDR3 length: 14 residues. After removal of 4 bases from V and 1 base from J, the junction contained 5 bases not matched to a gene. CDR1 is SGHRS, CDR2 YFSETQ, per germline. CDR3 coding DNA: TGCGCCAGCAGCCCCTCGGGGGGTTCCTACGAGCAGTACTTC. Translation gives CASSPSGGSYEQYF.

The chain joins TRBV4-1 to TRBJ1-5, with 11 bases identical to TRBD1. CDR1 is MGHRA, CDR2 YSYEKL, per germline. Germline trimming cut 4 bases from V and 5 bases from J; bases unmatched to any gene: 7. This CDR3 is built from 16 residues. The CDR3 DNA reads as TGCGCCAGCAGCCCTCGGGACAGGGGGATTTATCAGCCCCAGCATTTT. Amino acid sequence: CASSPRDRGIYQPQHF.